This is a list of T cell receptor beta chains from one sample in a study of blood T cell repertoires in COVID-19. TCRdb's table, derived via immunoSEQ multiplex PCR, lists solely in-frame clones and lacks some. The profile shows around 170,000 clones, around nine tenths of them singletons. What was sequenced was peripheral blood. The receptors were gathered from a man aged 55 to 69 with COVID-19, enrolled during active disease. The CDR3 runs from the conserved cysteine through the conserved F or W. D genes are given only for firm matches. A clone size is listed for some rows: how often the clone was seen (once, few, many), or a class if it is expanded.

V	J	size	D	DNA	CDR3
TRBV18	TRBJ2-7	NA	TRBD1	TGTGCCAGCTCACCAAATATAGGCAGGGGGAACGAGCAGTACTTC	CASSPNIGRGNEQYF
TRBV5-1	TRBJ2-5	once	NA	TGCGCCAGCAGCCTTCAGGGTGAGGAGACCCAGTACTTC	CASSLQGEETQYF
TRBV5-4	TRBJ2-5	NA	NA	TGTGCCAGCAGCTTTGAAAACAGGGCAGGCGAGACCCAGTACTTC	CASSFENRAGETQYF
TRBV20-1	TRBJ2-7	many	TRBD2	TGCAGTGCTAGTCGAGCGGGGGCCGGGTACTTC	CSASRAGAGYF
TRBV18	TRBJ1-2	NA	NA	TGTGCCAGCTCCCCTCGGAATGTAGACTCCACGGCTGGCCATGGCTACACCTTC	CASSPRNVDSTAGHGYTF
TRBV18	TRBJ2-3	NA	NA	TGTGCCAGCTTACTTTCGACAGCCACAGATACGCAGTATTTT	CASLLSTATDTQYF
TRBV5-1	TRBJ2-5	NA	NA	TGCGCCAGCAGCTTGGGGACAGAAGAGACCCAGTACTTC	CASSLGTEETQYF
TRBV7-2	TRBJ2-5	NA	TRBD1	TGTGCCAGCGGTGACAGGGGAGACCAGTACTTC	CASGDRGDQYF
TRBV14	TRBJ2-7	NA	TRBD1	TGTGCCAGCAGCCAAGGGGGACAGGGTGCGCAGTACTTC	CASSQGGQGAQYF
TRBV19	TRBJ1-3	once	TRBD1	TGTGCCAGTAGCAGTAGGGACAGAGGAAACACCATATATTTT	CASSSRDRGNTIYF
TRBV21-1	TRBJ1-5	NA	NA	TGTGCCAGCAGCAAAGGGACAGCGGGGAGCAATCAGCCCCAGCATTTT	CASSKGTAGSNQPQHF
TRBV6-2/TRBV6-3	TRBJ2-1	NA	TRBD2	TGTGCCAGCAGTTATGGTGGTAGCGGGAGGGCAGGGAATGAGCAGTTCTTC	CASSYGGSGRAGNEQFF
TRBV2	TRBJ2-7	few	NA	TGTGCCAGCAGTTGGTCAGGCGAGCAGTACTTC	CASSWSGEQYF
TRBV6-1	TRBJ2-1	NA	NA	TGTGCCAGCAGTGAACAGGGGTCCCACAATGAGCAGTTCTTC	CASSEQGSHNEQFF
TRBV7-9	TRBJ2-1	NA	TRBD1	TGTGCCAGCAGCTTGGGACAGACCGTTGGCAATGAGCAGTTCTTC	CASSLGQTVGNEQFF
TRBV7-8	TRBJ2-3	NA	NA	TGTGCCAGCAGCTCCCCGATAGACAGGAGCACAGATACGCAGTATTTT	CASSSPIDRSTDTQYF
TRBV4-3	TRBJ2-7	NA	NA	TGCGCCAGCAGCCAATGGGCTCCTCCCTACGAGCAGTACTTC	CASSQWAPPYEQYF
TRBV10-3	TRBJ1-5	NA	TRBD1	TGTGCCATCAGTGCCGAGGGGGCAACTTATAGCAATCAGCCCCAGCATTTT	CAISAEGATYSNQPQHF
TRBV19	TRBJ1-5	NA	TRBD1	TGTGCCAGTATAGCGGGACAGGGATTGAATCAGCCCCAGCATTTT	CASIAGQGLNQPQHF
TRBV5-6	TRBJ2-4	NA	TRBD2	TGTGCCAGCAGCCCCGGGACTAGCGGGAGCCTAAACATTCAGTACTTC	CASSPGTSGSLNIQYF
TRBV25-1	TRBJ1-2	NA	TRBD1	TGTGCCAGCAGGGCAGGAGGACAGGGATACGGCTACACCTTC	CASRAGGQGYGYTF
TRBV15	TRBJ2-5	NA	NA	TGTGCCACCAGCAGAGATTGGGTCCGTGGCGGAGAGACCCAGTACTTC	CATSRDWVRGGETQYF
TRBV5-1	TRBJ2-2	NA	NA	TGCGCCAGCAGCCCCGGCCGGGGTCAGAACACCGGGGAGCTGTTTTTT	CASSPGRGQNTGELFF
TRBV7-3	TRBJ2-7	NA	NA	TGTGCCAGCAGCTTACTGCAGGGCTCCGAGCAGTACTTC	CASSLLQGSEQYF
TRBV29-1	TRBJ1-2	few	NA	TGCAGCGTTGAAGATCGTATAACAGTGAGAAATGGCTACACCTTC	CSVEDRITVRNGYTF
TRBV6-5	TRBJ2-5	NA	NA	TGTGCCAGCAGGGCCCCTGGCGGGCAAGAGACCCAGTACTTC	CASRAPGGQETQYF
TRBV7-9	TRBJ1-2	few	NA	TGTGCCAGCAGCTTAGTCCCGGGAGGCTACACCTTC	CASSLVPGGYTF
TRBV6-5	TRBJ1-1	few	NA	TGTGCCAGCAGTTATACTAGAGGGCAAGCTTTCTTT	CASSYTRGQAFF